The T cell receptor (beta chain) under discussion was sequenced for a study of cytomegalovirus exposure and HLA in healthy donors. Whole-study results and caveats: A missense DCLRE1C variant was associated with V- and J-gene trimming of TCR beta chains in a later analysis, and an independent cohort replicated the association.

Germline CDR1 is SGHVS and CDR2 is FNYEAQ. The junction had 4 bases not matched to a gene; V was cut back by 6 bases and J by 3 bases. The CDR3 length is 14 residues. This PCR relied on a set of 60 Vbeta primers and 13 Jbeta primers. Produced via immunoSEQ multiplex PCR; TCRdb's table is partial and in-frame only. The table lists 95,000 to 120,000 clones, approximately 74% of them singletons. As regards this clone: Its antigen remains unidentified.

The chain links TRBV7-6 to TRBJ2-7; TRBD1 matches at 11 bases. This sequence was found in a woman aged 40 to 49 in good health and CMV-seropositive. Material: PBMCs. The CDR3 DNA sequence: TGTGCCAGCAGAGCCGGGACAGGGGGCTACGAGCAGTACTTC. This sequence encodes CASRAGTGGYEQYF.